One and the same sample provided the 8 T cell receptor beta chains below, sequenced in a study of CD8+ T cells in alopecia areata. Extraction and reverse transcription of RNA yielded cDNA as the sequencing template. TCRdb's table, derived via immunoSEQ multiplex PCR, lists solely in-frame clones and lacks some. The table records about 170,000 clones, 67% of them present only once. This sample comprised CD8+ T cells sorted from blood, obtained at week 0. These receptors originate from a human donor with alopecia areata.

V usage is TRBV5-6 and J usage is TRBJ1-5, with D maybe TRBD1 (5 bases). This CDR3 spans 17 amino acids. Trimming stripped 0 bases from V and 3 bases from J, with 16 bases between. Germline V gene data show CDR1 as SGHDT and CDR2 as YYEEEE. CDR3 residues: CASSLEPSGLVNQPQHF. DNA for the CDR3: TGTGCCAGCAGCTTGGAACCTTCGGGGCTGGTCAATCAGCCCCAGCATTTT.

There are a few counts of this clone. V gene TRBV29-1 combines with J gene TRBJ2-7; D may be TRBD1 (6 bases). This CDR3 is built from 13 residues. Germline lookup yields CDR1 SQVTM and CDR2 ANQGSEA. Trimming took 4 bases from V and 3 from J, leaving 13 bases between them. CDR3 protein: CSVVPTGNYEQYF. The DNA for the CDR3 is TGCAGCGTTGTACCTACAGGGAACTACGAGCAGTACTTC.

V is TRBV11-2 and J is TRBJ2-1; tentative D call: TRBD2 (5 bases). Germline V lookup: CDR1 SGHAT, CDR2 FQNNGV. CDR3 length: 15 residues. V lost 5 bases, J lost 4 bases, and 15 bases lay in between. DNA of the CDR3: TGTGCCAGCAGCACCCTAAGCGGTCCATACAATGAGCAGTTCTTC. This translates into CASSTLSGPYNEQFF.

V and J are TRBV7-9 and TRBJ1-2, with unresolved D. With 6 bases removed from V and 3 bases from J, the gap between germline ends came to 14 bases. This CDR3 is built from 14 residues. Germline V gene lookup returns CDR1 SEHNR and CDR2 FQNEAQ (reference sequence). CDR3: CASSLPGPYYGYTF. Here the CDR3 DNA reads TGTGCCAGCAGTCTACCAGGCCCCTACTATGGCTACACCTTC.

The chain recombines TRBV2 with TRBJ2-7; TRBD2 aligns across 13 bases. Germline CDR1 reads SNHLY; CDR2 reads FYNNEI. CDR3 length: 14 amino acids. J was trimmed by 6 bases and V by 5 bases; bases with no gene match: 4. In nucleotides, the CDR3 is TGTGCCAGCAGTACTAGCGGGGGGGCGATCGAGCAGTACTTC. Amino acid sequence: CASSTSGGAIEQYF.

The chain is built from TRBV5-1 and TRBJ2-7; D call uncertain. The CDR3 loop spans 14 amino acids. The germline gives CDR1 SGHRS, CDR2 YFSETQ. V was cut by 3 bases and J by 1 base, with 11 bases left in between. In DNA, the CDR3 is TGCGCCAGCAGCTGGCAGGTCTCTTCCTACGAGCAGTACTTC. Its protein product is CASSWQVSSYEQYF.

V gene TRBV9 combines with J gene TRBJ1-2, with D tentatively TRBD1 (6 bases). Germline V lookup: CDR1 SGDLS, CDR2 YYNGEE. V shed 2 bases and J shed 2 bases, with 10 bases lying between them. The CDR3 runs 14 residues. The CDR3 region has the DNA TGTGCCAGCAGCGTTACAGGGCAAAACTATGGCTACACCTTC. It encodes CASSVTGQNYGYTF.

The chain couples TRBV13 to TRBJ2-3; 7 bases are a match to TRBD1. Germline V CDR1 and CDR2: PRHDT, FYEKMQ (reference sequence). This CDR3 is built from 17 residues. With V trimmed by 4 bases and J by 4 bases, 14 bases remained unmatched. In DNA form, the CDR3 reads TGTGCCAGCAGCTACCGGACAGGCCGCGTTGACGCAGATACGCAGTATTTT. Its protein is CASSYRTGRVDADTQYF.